A selection of T cell receptor beta chains follows, all from one sample in a study of cytomegalovirus exposure and HLA in healthy donors. TCRdb keeps only in-frame clones here, not all; method: immunoSEQ multiplex PCR. The sample yields more than 110,000 clones, about four fifths seen once. Sequenced input: PBMCs. The receptors shown here come from a man aged 40-50 years in good health and CMV-seropositive. Each CDR3 is given without its conserved first and last residue. Only some rows state a clone size, as once, few, many or a class for expanded clones.

CDR3 protein: ASSLGQVYGYT
clone size: NA
CDR3 length: 11
V gene: TRBV7-9

CDR3 protein: ASLQGNEQF
clone size: NA
CDR3 length: 9
V gene: TRBV18

CDR3 protein: ASSLVTTGTQY
clone size: NA
CDR3 length: 11
V gene: TRBV7-2

CDR3 protein: ASSGGSSYEQY
clone size: NA
CDR3 length: 11
V gene: TRBV2

CDR3 protein: ASSAPAGGDGYT
clone size: NA
CDR3 length: 12
V gene: TRBV9

CDR3 protein: ASSTPGGDGEQF
clone size: NA
CDR3 length: 12
V gene: TRBV7-9

CDR3 protein: ASSGTAMEAF
clone size: NA
CDR3 length: 10
V gene: TRBV6-5

CDR3 protein: ASSLAYRGAMNIQY
clone size: NA
CDR3 length: 14
V gene: TRBV5-1

CDR3 protein: ASSFAEVIGELF
clone size: NA
CDR3 length: 12
V gene: TRBV5-1

CDR3 protein: ASSLRVSSEAF
clone size: NA
CDR3 length: 11
V gene: TRBV27

CDR3 protein: ASSRVGVDEKLF
clone size: NA
CDR3 length: 12
V gene: TRBV4-1

CDR3 protein: ASGYGGFQPQH
clone size: NA
CDR3 length: 11
V gene: TRBV12-5

CDR3 protein: ASSYGGSEAF
clone size: NA
CDR3 length: 10
V gene: TRBV6-5

CDR3 protein: ASSADKGRAQLDQV
clone size: NA
CDR3 length: 14
V gene: TRBV7-2

CDR3 protein: ASSELSGGRADTQY
clone size: NA
CDR3 length: 14
V gene: TRBV2

CDR3 protein: ASSLQTALIGGYT
clone size: NA
CDR3 length: 13
V gene: TRBV5-5

CDR3 protein: ASSARPSDEQY
clone size: NA
CDR3 length: 11
V gene: TRBV6-5

CDR3 protein: ASSQEYVGVKASTDTQY
clone size: NA
CDR3 length: 17
V gene: TRBV4-3

CDR3 protein: ASSPDRAGREIEQY
clone size: NA
CDR3 length: 14
V gene: TRBV18

CDR3 protein: ASSPRLQGGTEAF
clone size: few
CDR3 length: 13
V gene: TRBV19

CDR3 protein: ASSVDRGGLTQY
clone size: few
CDR3 length: 12
V gene: TRBV9

CDR3 protein: ASSLQVSTYNEQF
clone size: NA
CDR3 length: 13
V gene: TRBV7-3

CDR3 protein: ASSPDRITYNEQF
clone size: NA
CDR3 length: 13
V gene: TRBV7-9

CDR3 protein: ASSFRHARLNEQF
clone size: NA
CDR3 length: 13
V gene: TRBV5-4

CDR3 protein: ASSLGQGGDKNIQY
clone size: NA
CDR3 length: 14
V gene: TRBV5-1

CDR3 protein: ASSSMAGTHYEQY
clone size: once
CDR3 length: 13
V gene: TRBV5-1

CDR3 protein: ASSYLGTASNQPQH
clone size: NA
CDR3 length: 14
V gene: TRBV6-5

CDR3 protein: ASSPSGNEQY
clone size: NA
CDR3 length: 10
V gene: TRBV18

CDR3 protein: ASSATGTASTGELF
clone size: NA
CDR3 length: 14
V gene: TRBV6-6

CDR3 protein: ASSLKTGDTEAF
clone size: NA
CDR3 length: 12
V gene: TRBV4-3

CDR3 protein: ASSPPTGGSGELF
clone size: NA
CDR3 length: 13
V gene: TRBV5-4

CDR3 protein: ASSPWGTGFHEQY
clone size: NA
CDR3 length: 13
V gene: TRBV7-9

CDR3 protein: ASRLSGLAPLH
clone size: NA
CDR3 length: 11
V gene: TRBV19

CDR3 protein: ATSRVGAGVFYEQY
clone size: once
CDR3 length: 14
V gene: TRBV15

CDR3 protein: ASSLDYYEQY
clone size: NA
CDR3 length: 10
V gene: TRBV5-6

CDR3 protein: ASSVGNIGGDTQY
clone size: NA
CDR3 length: 13
V gene: TRBV5-1

CDR3 protein: ASSEPSSGGGQF
clone size: NA
CDR3 length: 12
V gene: TRBV25-1

CDR3 protein: ASLSGNGRHGSTDTQY
clone size: NA
CDR3 length: 16
V gene: TRBV27

CDR3 protein: ASSLGVWASGSSYEQY
clone size: NA
CDR3 length: 16
V gene: TRBV5-4

CDR3 protein: ASSLEPSGGGSRTQY
clone size: few
CDR3 length: 15
V gene: TRBV7-2

CDR3 protein: ASSVTPGHTI
clone size: once
CDR3 length: 10
V gene: TRBV2

CDR3 protein: ASSQGDREGGELF
clone size: NA
CDR3 length: 13
V gene: TRBV4-2

CDR3 protein: SVSSGASTDTQY
clone size: few
CDR3 length: 12
V gene: TRBV29-1

CDR3 protein: ASSSGQENTIY
clone size: NA
CDR3 length: 11
V gene: TRBV5-1

CDR3 protein: ASSWAGGQNEQF
clone size: NA
CDR3 length: 12
V gene: TRBV5-1

CDR3 protein: ASSIGGTAEKLF
clone size: NA
CDR3 length: 12
V gene: TRBV19

CDR3 protein: ASSLALGLEQY
clone size: NA
CDR3 length: 11
V gene: TRBV7-7

CDR3 protein: SSSLTPGEQY
clone size: NA
CDR3 length: 10
V gene: TRBV7-9

CDR3 protein: ASSAYREGTPQH
clone size: NA
CDR3 length: 12
V gene: TRBV6-1

CDR3 protein: ASSFQEWYGYT
clone size: NA
CDR3 length: 11
V gene: TRBV5-4